The 8 T cell receptor beta chains given below trace back to one sample, sequenced in a study of cytomegalovirus exposure and HLA in healthy donors. The study ran its PCR with 60 Vbeta and 13 Jbeta primers. Using immunoSEQ multiplex PCR, the repertoire was profiled, and TCRdb retains in-frame clones only, with some absent. The data contain fewer than 150,000 clones, 75% to 90% of them singletons. The sequenced sample consisted of PBMCs. The receptors derive from a woman between 25 and 40 years old in good health and CMV-seropositive.

V is TRBV5-1 and J is TRBJ2-7, with 11 nucleotides matching TRBD2. Germline lookup yields CDR1 SGHRS and CDR2 YFSETQ. The CDR3 has 15 residues. V lost 4 bases to trimming and J lost 2 bases; unmatched junction nucleotides: 5. The CDR3 here is CASSRTSGGAYEQYF. The CDR3 DNA sequence: TGCGCCAGCAGCCGTACTAGCGGGGGCGCCTACGAGCAGTACTTC.

The J gene is TRBJ1-6, the V gene TRBV28; 8 bases are shared with TRBD1. The germline V gene encodes CDR1 MDHEN and CDR2 SYDVKM. After removal of 6 bases from V and 10 bases from J, the junction contained 11 bases not matched to a gene. The CDR3 totals 15 residues. The CDR3 here is CASSSAGTGYSPLHF. CDR3 sequence (DNA): TGTGCCAGCAGCTCTGCCGGGACAGGATACTCACCCCTCCACTTT.

Only one count was recorded for this clone. The V gene is TRBV15, the J gene TRBJ1-3; 10 nucleotides match TRBD1. This CDR3 is 15 amino acids long. Per the germline V gene, CDR1 is LNHNV and CDR2 is YYDKDF (reference sequence). J gave up 1 base and V 3 bases, and 0 bases lay outside the gene matches. CDR3 sequence (DNA): TGTGCCACCAGCAGGGACAGGGGGTCTGGAAACACCATATATTTT. Amino acids: CATSRDRGSGNTIYF.

The chain links TRBV28 to TRBJ1-5; D possibly corresponds to TRBD1 (6 bases). V was shortened by 3 bases and J by 9 bases, with 12 bases between the two germline ends. This CDR3 has 13 residues. The germline V gene encodes CDR1 MDHEN and CDR2 SYDVKM. The CDR3 protein is CASSLGAPRPQHF. In DNA form, the CDR3 reads TGTGCCAGCAGTTTGGGGGCTCCAAGGCCCCAGCATTTT.

This clone was observed a handful of times. This sequence joins TRBV7-6 and TRBJ1-1; no reliable D call. There are 16 residues in the CDR3. Germline CDR1 and CDR2: SGHVS and FNYEAQ. The germline V and J ends were trimmed by 0 bases and 4 bases, with 15 bases remaining between them. CDR3 in DNA: TGTGCCAGCAGCTTAGCGGGCGAGGGATTGAGCACTGAAGCTTTCTTT. It is translated as CASSLAGEGLSTEAFF.

The CDR3 is CATQAGMNTEAFF. The CDR3 nucleotides are TGTGCCACGCAAGCAGGGATGAACACTGAAGCTTTCTTT. The chain recombines TRBV10-3 with TRBJ1-1; TRBD1 is a possible D gene (5 bases). Trimming took 10 bases from V and 0 from J, leaving 12 bases between them. The CDR3 loop spans 13 amino acids. Germline loops: CDR1 ENHRY, CDR2 SYGVKD.

The V and J genes are TRBV12-5 and TRBJ1-1; D might be TRBD1 (6 bases). Trimming shortened V by 0 bases and J by 4 bases, and 18 bases separated the two germline ends. Germline assignment: CDR1 LGHNT and CDR2 FRNRAP. This CDR3 is 17 amino acids long. In DNA, the CDR3 is TGTGCTAGTGGTTTGGTACTTGGGGGGGGCGAAAGCACTGAAGCTTTCTTT. This codes for CASGLVLGGGESTEAFF.

The chain uses TRBV25-1 and TRBJ2-7; 10 bases are shared with TRBD2. CDR1 MGHDK and CDR2 SYGVNS come from the germline V gene. The CDR3 sequence is 15 residues long. V was pared by 4 bases and J by 1 base, with 4 bases of the junction left unmatched. The CDR3 here is CASSASSGGSYEQYF. In DNA, the CDR3 is TGTGCCAGCAGTGCCTCTAGCGGGGGTTCCTACGAGCAGTACTTC.